This T cell receptor (beta chain) was captured by sequencing in a study of PD-1 blockade in classical Hodgkin lymphoma. All trial patients relapsed after autologous stem cell transplantation. Deletions cut 2 bases from V and 1 base from J, with 5 bases between. This CDR3 contains 13 residues. Germline loops: CDR1 MNHNY, CDR2 SVGAGI (reference sequence). Assay: immunoSEQ multiplex PCR; the TCRdb copy retains only in-frame clones and omits some. The profile covers about 94,000 clones, with 75% to 90% appearing a single time and over 8.5% taken by the ten largest. This TCR was sampled from a human donor with classical Hodgkin lymphoma. The chain is built from TRBV6-6 and TRBJ1-1; a weak D match, TRBD1 (5 bases). Source: peripheral blood mononuclear cells (PBMCs), taken before the second cycle of nivolumab. CDR3 nucleotides: TGTGCCAGCAGTTACGGGGGGAACACTGAAGCTTTCTTT. Protein sequence: CASSYGGNTEAFF.